This TCR beta chain was observed in a study of PD-L1 blockade in urothelial cancer. For the study at large: At 3 weeks (second dose) and 6 weeks after starting treatment, blood was analyzed. Specimens of blood held a median count of roughly 150,000 T cells.

A note on this clone: Its antigen is not known.

Study-wide findings and caveats: Clonality of blood TCR below the median before treatment predicted better survival.

Each PCR had synthetic TCR analog templates added to it as a spike-in. Clones were read by immunoSEQ multiplex PCR, and TCRdb kept only the in-frame ones, dropping some. The sample holds about 81,000 clones, approximately 90% seen once. The source was PBMCs, collected around atezolizumab (anti-PD-L1) treatment. This sequence originates from a man between 60 and 75 years old with urothelial cancer.

CDR3 loop: CASMRAGTSGTDTQYF. CDR3 sequence (DNA): TGTGCCAGCATGCGGGCCGGGACTAGCGGAACAGATACGCAGTATTTT. The chain is built from TRBV5-6 and TRBJ2-3; 11 nucleotides match TRBD2. J was trimmed by 3 bases and V by 6 bases; bases with no gene match: 9. The CDR3 is 16 residues long. The V gene's germline CDR1 is SGHDT and CDR2 YYEEEE.